This is a list of T cell receptor beta chains from one sample in a study of early stage breast cancer tumors. Only in-frame clones appear in the TCRdb table, and some are missing; sequencing was by immunoSEQ multiplex PCR. The sample has roughly 10,000 clones, about 78% seen once. Sample: normal breast tissue next to the tumor. The receptors were sampled from a middle-aged person with breast cancer. Each CDR3 is given with its conserved first and last residue. The D gene is left open where the match is weak. Size is omitted from some rows. Given values are once, few, many or a class for expanded clones.

TRBV5-1	.	.	TRBJ2-5	CASSSGAGVQETQYF	TGCGCCAGCAGCTCGGGAGCGGGTGTCCAAGAGACCCAGTACTTC
TRBV6-5	.	.	TRBJ2-3	CASSYAGAPDTQYF	TGTGCCAGCAGTTACGCAGGGGCTCCAGATACGCAGTATTTT
TRBV6-4	.	.	TRBJ1-6	CASSPRSPLHF	TGTGCCAGCAGCCCAAGGTCACCCCTCCACTTT
TRBV4-1	.	few	TRBJ1-1	CASSRNTGNTEAFF	TGCGCCAGCAGCCGGAATACAGGGAACACTGAAGCTTTCTTT
TRBV9	.	.	TRBJ2-5	CASSARLGRETQYF	TGTGCCAGCAGCGCCCGATTGGGGAGGGAGACCCAGTACTTC
TRBV19	.	.	TRBJ1-1	CASSEPGLMNTEAFF	TGTGCCAGTTCAGAACCCGGACTGATGAACACTGAAGCTTTCTTT
TRBV14	TRBD1	once	TRBJ2-1	CASGQGSYNEQFF	TGTGCCAGCGGACAGGGATCCTACAATGAGCAGTTCTTC
TRBV4-2	.	few	TRBJ2-7	CASSQDEEGDYEQYF	TGTGCCAGCAGCCAAGATGAAGAGGGCGACTACGAGCAGTACTTC
TRBV6-1	TRBD1	.	TRBJ2-7	CASSEYYSGTGVSYEQYF	TGTGCCAGCAGTGAATACTACAGCGGGACAGGGGTATCGTACGAGCAGTACTTC
TRBV19	.	.	TRBJ2-6	CASIRGGSGANVLTF	TGTGCCAGTATCAGAGGAGGTTCTGGGGCCAACGTCCTGACTTTC
TRBV7-9	TRBD1	.	TRBJ2-7	CASSLHKTGRSYEQYF	TGTGCCAGCAGCCTACATAAGACAGGGCGCTCCTACGAGCAGTACTTC
TRBV7-9	TRBD2	.	TRBJ2-7	CASSPGGYEQYF	TGTGCCAGCAGCCCGGGAGGTTACGAGCAGTACTTC
TRBV10-3	TRBD2	once	TRBJ2-5	CAISPDRGDQETQYF	TGTGCCATCTCACCCGACCGGGGGGACCAAGAGACCCAGTACTTC
TRBV7-9	TRBD1	.	TRBJ2-7	CASSKRQGAYEQYF	TGTGCCAGCAGCAAACGACAGGGCGCCTACGAGCAGTACTTC
TRBV5-1	.	.	TRBJ1-2	CASSLGTFGYGYTF	TGCGCCAGCAGCTTGGGGACATTTGGCTATGGCTACACCTTC
TRBV19	TRBD2	.	TRBJ2-1	CATRRGGESYSEQFF	TGTGCCACCCGGCGGGGGGGAGAATCTTATAGTGAGCAGTTCTTC
TRBV6-5	.	.	TRBJ2-7	CASSLTESSYEQYF	TGTGCCAGCAGTTTGACCGAAAGCTCCTACGAGCAGTACTTC
TRBV5-1	.	once	TRBJ2-2	CASYPSGVDNTGELFF	TGCGCCAGCTACCCGAGCGGAGTGGATAACACCGGGGAGCTGTTTTTT
TRBV6-5	.	.	TRBJ1-1	CASSPQGGRTEAFF	TGTGCCAGCAGCCCCCAAGGGGGAAGGACTGAAGCTTTCTTT
TRBV11-2	.	.	TRBJ2-2	CASSFLREAGELFF	TGTGCCAGCAGCTTCTTGAGGGAGGCCGGGGAGCTGTTTTTT
TRBV19	TRBD2	.	TRBJ2-7	CASSGGTSGSPSYEQYF	TGTGCCAGTAGTGGAGGGACTAGCGGGAGTCCTTCCTACGAGCAGTACTTC
TRBV27	.	.	TRBJ1-5	CASSFSHIWGGNQPQHF	TGTGCCAGCAGTTTTTCGCATATATGGGGGGGCAATCAGCCCCAGCATTTT
TRBV5-1	TRBD2	.	TRBJ2-1	CASSPGLAGANEQFF	TGCGCCAGCAGCCCGGGGCTAGCGGGGGCCAATGAGCAGTTCTTC
TRBV7-8	TRBD1	.	TRBJ2-7	CASSLTGAYEQYF	TGTGCCAGCAGCTTAACAGGGGCCTACGAGCAGTACTTC
TRBV4-2	TRBD1	few	TRBJ2-7	CASSQDTGTGGYEQYF	TGTGCCAGCAGCCAAGATACCGGGACAGGGGGCTACGAGCAGTACTTC
TRBV27	.	.	TRBJ2-3	CASTLTGYGADTQYF	TGTGCCAGCACCCTAACGGGATATGGCGCAGATACGCAGTATTTT